This entry lists 6 T cell receptor beta chains sequenced from one sample in a study of beta chain features in type 1 diabetes. Study-wide points: The study found moderately but significantly shorter TCRB CDR3s in all four CD4+ subsets of Type 1 diabetes patients.

Their cognate antigens are unknown. Isolated RNA was reverse transcribed in full, so expressed TCRB transcripts were sequenced. This table comes from immunoSEQ multiplex PCR, and its TCRdb copy is limited to in-frame clones, with some not included. The table shows 150,000 or so clones, with around 63% occurring only once. The source material was naive CD4+ T cells from blood. All receptors derive from a man younger than 40 with type 1 diabetes.

The V gene is TRBV10-3, the J gene TRBJ2-5; D gene uncertain. The CDR3 length is 12 residues. V was pared by 4 bases and J by 7 bases, with 10 bases between. Germline V gene lookup returns CDR1 ENHRY and CDR2 SYGVKD. The DNA for the CDR3 is TGTGCCATCAGTGTTTCCGCCGGGACCCAGTACTTC. It encodes CAISVSAGTQYF.

The sample holds one count of this clone. The chain carries TRBV30 and TRBJ2-6; D gene uncertain. Per germline, CDR1 GTSNPN and CDR2 SVGIG (reference sequence). V dropped 5 bases and J dropped 0 bases, with 8 bases sitting between them. This CDR3 comprises 14 residues. CDR3 nucleotide sequence: TGTGCCTGGCAGGTGCTCTCTGGGGCCAACGTCCTGACTTTC. Translation gives CAWQVLSGANVLTF.

The V call is TRBV5-4, the J call TRBJ2-1; no clear D. The V end lost 2 bases, the J end lost 12 bases, and 9 bases lay between the germline ends. This CDR3 is built from 11 residues. Per germline, CDR1 SGHNT and CDR2 YYREEE (reference sequence). The chain's CDR3 is CASSLGFSQFF. The CDR3 nucleotides read TGTGCCAGCAGCTTAGGGTTTTCGCAGTTCTTC.

This clone showed up just once. The chain links TRBV4-3 to TRBJ2-1; TRBD1 aligns across 7 bases. This CDR3 region has 14 residues. Germline trimming cut 1 base from V and 7 bases from J; bases unmatched to any gene: 4. Germline CDR1 is LGHNA and CDR2 is YSLEER. CDR3 DNA: TGCGCCAGCAGCCAAGTACTACAGGGGAATGAGCAGTTCTTC. Translation gives CASSQVLQGNEQFF.

V and J are TRBV6-5 and TRBJ2-7, with 11 bases identical to TRBD1. The germline V gene has CDR1 MNHEY and CDR2 SVGAGI. Trimming removed 3 bases from V and 5 bases from J; junction bases left unmatched: 9. The CDR3 has 16 residues. Here the CDR3 reads CASSYSGTGGTHEQYF. The CDR3 region has the DNA TGTGCCAGCAGTTATTCCGGGACAGGGGGTACCCACGAGCAGTACTTC.

A single count supports this clone. CDR3 nucleotides: TGTGCCAGCTCACCGGGACTGGAGGGCGATACGCAGTATTTT. Amino acids: CASSPGLEGDTQYF. The chain combines TRBV18 with TRBJ2-3, with a weak D call TRBD2 (6 bases). From germline, CDR1 is KGHSH and CDR2 LQKENI. The CDR3 runs to 14 residues. The V end was cut by 3 bases, the J end by 6 bases, with 13 bases between.